This TCR beta chain was captured by sequencing in a study of blood T cell repertoires in COVID-19. The germline V gene has CDR1 GTSNPN and CDR2 SVGIG (reference sequence). This CDR3 contains 18 residues. The J segment lost 0 bases and the V segment lost 2 bases, leaving 8 bases of the junction unmatched. Everyone who took part was roughly 18 to 89 years old, and they came from about two dozen US areas. Authors' methods: Amplification from reference gene primers served as the basis for estimated nucleated cell counts. The protocol was immunoSEQ multiplex PCR, while the TCRdb copy is restricted to in-frame clones and leaves out a portion. D and trimming come from the DNA, and the V and J calls and clone size come from that table. The sample contains approximately 360,000 clones, 70% to 90% of which appear only once.

The chain recombines TRBV30 with TRBJ2-2; 11 bases line up with TRBD1. Sequenced material: PBMCs or T cells enriched from blood (not recorded which). The TCR originated in a man aged 40-49 years in a cohort exposed to, infected with or recovered from COVID-19 (not recorded which). CDR3 DNA sequence: TGTGCCTGGAGTCGGGACAGGGGGTCCCAAACGAACACCGGGGAGCTGTTTTTT. This encodes CAWSRDRGSQTNTGELFF. The variable domain in full, with the rest retrieved from reference TRBV30 and TRBJ2-2, is SQTIHQWPATLVQPVGSPLSLECTVEGTSNPNLYWYRQAAGRGLQLLFYSVGIGQISSEVPQNLSASRPQDRQFILSSKKLLLSDSGFYLCAWSRDRGSQTNTGELFFGEGSRLTVL.